This T cell receptor beta chain is drawn from a study of blood T cells in healthy people across ages. Trimming removed 2 bases from V and 4 bases from J; junction bases left unmatched: 4. CDR3 length equals 14 residues. Germline CDR1 SGHTA, CDR2 FQGNSA. It was with a sample-barcoded 5' primer and a J-beta primer mix that a second PCR of roughly 7 to 12 cycles was run. In TCRdb, the 5' RACE reads were re-called with MiXCR into one record per CDR3 protein. The table has around 990,000 distinct CDR3 sequences, more than 30% seen once. The sequenced sample consisted of blood. The TCR was taken from a man between 18 and 29 years old in good health. This chain connects TRBV7-2 to TRBJ1-2, with 7 bases lining up with TRBD1. The CDR3 sequence is CASSLTQGPYGYTF. Written as DNA, the CDR3 is TGTGCCAGCAGCTTAACACAGGGGCCCTATGGCTACACCTTC.